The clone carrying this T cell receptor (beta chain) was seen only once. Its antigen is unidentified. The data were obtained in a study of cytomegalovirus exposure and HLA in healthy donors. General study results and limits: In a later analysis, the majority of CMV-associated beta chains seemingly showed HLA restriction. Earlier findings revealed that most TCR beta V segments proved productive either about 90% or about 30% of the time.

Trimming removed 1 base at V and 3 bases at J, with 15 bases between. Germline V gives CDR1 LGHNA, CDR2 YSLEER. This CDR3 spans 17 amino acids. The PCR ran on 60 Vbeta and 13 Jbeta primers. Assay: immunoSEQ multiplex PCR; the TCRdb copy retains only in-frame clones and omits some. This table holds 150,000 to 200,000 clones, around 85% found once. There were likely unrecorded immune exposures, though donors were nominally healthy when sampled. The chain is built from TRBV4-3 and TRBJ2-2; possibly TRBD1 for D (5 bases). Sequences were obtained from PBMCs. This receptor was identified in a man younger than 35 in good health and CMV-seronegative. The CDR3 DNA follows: TGCGCCAGCAGCCAAGGACCAGGGCCCGCGTACACCGGGGAGCTGTTTTTT. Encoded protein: CASSQGPGPAYTGELFF.